These 18 T cell receptor beta chains share one sample of origin, sequenced in a study of OX40 agonist ivuxolimab in advanced cancers. Method: immunoSEQ multiplex PCR; TCRdb's copy keeps in-frame clones and lacks some. In the table there are tens of thousands of clones, 75% to 85% of which are singletons. The sequencing used CD4+ or CD8+ T cells sorted from blood, collected in a trial of the OX40 agonist ivuxolimab. All receptors derive from an adult with an advanced solid tumor such as melanoma, head and neck, liver or kidney cancer.

The chain has TRBV9 and TRBJ2-7; 11 bases map to TRBD2. J lost 3 bases, V lost 2 bases, and 4 bases had no gene match. Germline V gene lookup returns CDR1 SGDLS and CDR2 YYNGEE. The CDR3 is made up of 15 amino acids. CDR3 DNA sequence: TGTGCCAGCAGCGTTAGCGGGAGGGATAACTACGAGCAGTACTTC. This codes for CASSVSGRDNYEQYF.

This clone has just a few counts. This chain joins TRBV6-6 and TRBJ1-5, with 8 bases that match TRBD1. V lost 8 bases, J lost 7 bases, and 4 bases stayed unmatched. This CDR3 contains 12 residues. CDR1 and CDR2 (germline): MNHNY, SVGAGI (reference sequence). This CDR3 is CASQDRGQPQHF. Written as DNA, the CDR3 is TGTGCCAGCCAAGACAGGGGACAGCCCCAGCATTTT.

The rearrangement links TRBV14 to TRBJ2-7, with D possibly TRBD1 on 5 matching bases. V gave up 3 bases and J gave up 4 bases, with 10 bases separating them. Germline CDR1 and CDR2: SGHDN and FVKESK. The CDR3 spans 13 residues. The CDR3 sequence: CASSHRVRYEQYF. The DNA of the CDR3 is TGTGCCAGCAGCCACAGGGTTAGGTACGAGCAGTACTTC.

The chain links TRBV10-3 to TRBJ2-7, with 9 bases matching TRBD1. The germline V gene encodes CDR1 ENHRY and CDR2 SYGVKD. The CDR3 is made up of 14 amino acids. V shed 11 bases, J shed 3 bases, and the junction held 11 bases outside the gene matches. The CDR3 nucleotides are TGTGCCGTTGCAGAGACAGGGGGTCTCTACGAGCAGTACTTC. As protein: CAVAETGGLYEQYF.

This clone was counted a few times. The chain is built from TRBV6-1 and TRBJ1-5; D perhaps matches TRBD1 (5 bases). Trimming shortened V by 1 base and J by 4 bases, and 20 bases separated the two germline ends. This CDR3 spans 18 amino acids. CDR1 is MNHNS, CDR2 SASEGT, per germline. The DNA of the CDR3 is TGTGCCAGCAGTGAAGGGGGATGGGGAACAGGTTCTAATCAGCCCCAGCATTTT. Protein: CASSEGGWGTGSNQPQHF.

The chain is built from TRBV30 and TRBJ1-1; D gene unclear. Germline V gene lookup returns CDR1 GTSNPN and CDR2 SVGIG (reference sequence). The V end was cut by 1 base, the J end by 4 bases, with 7 bases between. This CDR3 is 12 amino acids long. The CDR3 nucleotides read TGTGCCTGGAGTGGGGGTGGCACTGAAGCTTTCTTT. Its protein product is CAWSGGGTEAFF. Supplemented by reference TRBV30 and TRBJ1-1, the full variable domain reads SQTIHQWPATLVQPVGSPLSLECTVEGTSNPNLYWYRQAAGRGLQLLFYSVGIGQISSEVPQNLSASRPQDRQFILSSKKLLLSDSGFYLCAWSGGGTEAFFGQGTRLTVV.

The chain uses TRBV7-9 and TRBJ1-2, with D unresolved. CDR3 size: 12 residues. Deletions cut 7 bases from V and 9 bases from J, with 15 bases between. Germline CDR1 and CDR2: SEHNR and FQNEAQ (reference sequence). CDR3 bases: TGTGCCAGCACCTTCCAGGCGAATAGCTACACCTTC. Translated: CASTFQANSYTF.

With regard to this clone: The junction does not match germline at one end; this may be a read error. The chain combines TRBV4-1 with TRBJ1-2; 8 bases are a match to TRBD1. CDR1 and CDR2 (germline): MGHRA, YSYEKL. CDR3 size: 15 residues. CDR3 sequence (DNA): TGCGCCAGCAGTCAAGGACAGGGCATGAACTATGGCTACACCTTC. Encoded protein: CASSQGQGMNYGYTF.

This chain connects TRBV11-2 to TRBJ1-1, with D tentatively TRBD1 (5 bases). The length of the CDR3 is 15 residues. Between the trimmed V and J ends, which lost 1 base and 6 bases, there was a span of 15 bases. CDR1 is SGHAT, CDR2 FQNNGV, per germline. The CDR3 nucleotides read TGTGCCAGCAGCTTAGGGATGGGGCCCCGAGCTGAAGCTTTCTTT. It translates to CASSLGMGPRAEAFF.

The rearrangement links TRBV7-2 to TRBJ2-7, with D tentatively TRBD1 or TRBD2 (5 bases each). Germline V gene sequence: CDR1 SGHTA, CDR2 FQGNSA. CDR3 size: 13 residues. V gave up 5 bases and J gave up 2 bases, with 10 bases separating them. The DNA of the CDR3 is TGTGCCAGCAGCAGGACACTAGCCTACGAGCAGTACTTC. Amino acids: CASSRTLAYEQYF.

The chain is built from TRBV6-5 and TRBJ2-3; tentatively, D is TRBD2 (6 bases). CDR3 length: 14 residues. With 5 bases removed from V and 4 bases from J, the gap between germline ends came to 13 bases. Germline-derived CDR1 and CDR2 are MNHEY and SVGAGI. Here the CDR3 DNA reads TGTGCCAGCAGTCCCGGCAGGGAGGCAGATACGCAGTATTTT. As protein: CASSPGREADTQYF.

The rearrangement links TRBV6-5 to TRBJ1-3; 7 bases line up with TRBD1. Looked up from germline, CDR1 is MNHEY and CDR2 is SVGAGI. J was trimmed by 7 bases and V by 6 bases; bases with no gene match: 12. The CDR3 length is 15 residues. CDR3 loop: CASSPSRGGSNTIYF. CDR3 sequence (DNA): TGTGCCAGCAGCCCCTCTCGAGGGGGCTCGAACACCATATATTTT.

Only a few counts were recorded for this clone. V gene TRBV9 combines with J gene TRBJ2-3; D assignment may be TRBD1 or TRBD2 (5 bases each). The V and J ends lost 4 bases and 3 bases respectively, with 18 bases between them. Germline CDR1 is SGDLS and CDR2 is YYNGEE. The CDR3 is 16 amino acids. The CDR3 region has the DNA TGTGCCAGCAGCCCTGGCTGGGGGACCCAGACAGATACGCAGTATTTT. It yields the protein CASSPGWGTQTDTQYF.

This rearrangement joins TRBV9 to TRBJ2-1, with 8 bases matching TRBD2. The CDR3 spans 13 residues. Per the germline V gene, CDR1 is SGDLS and CDR2 is YYNGEE. Unmatched junction bases numbered 4, after V lost 3 bases and J lost 8 bases. CDR3 nucleotide sequence: TGTGCCAGCAGCGGGACTAGCAGCCATGAGCAGTTCTTC. It codes for CASSGTSSHEQFF.

J is TRBJ2-7 and V is TRBV27, with D unclear. Germline loops: CDR1 MNHEY, CDR2 SMNVEV (reference sequence). The CDR3 has 13 amino acids. The V end was cut by 6 bases, the J end by 4 bases, with 13 bases between. The DNA for the CDR3 is TGTGCCAGCAGCCCCATGGCCTCTTACGAGCAGTACTTC. Translation: CASSPMASYEQYF.

J is TRBJ1-1 and V is TRBV30; TRBD1 agrees at 9 bases. V dropped 1 base and J dropped 3; count of bases not matched to a gene: 6. From germline, CDR1 is GTSNPN and CDR2 SVGIG (reference sequence). This CDR3 contains 15 residues. The CDR3 here is CAWSDADRGYTEAFF. The CDR3 nucleotides are TGTGCCTGGAGTGACGCCGACAGGGGGTACACTGAAGCTTTCTTT.

The V gene is TRBV7-9, the J gene TRBJ2-7; 8 nucleotides match TRBD1. CDR1 is SEHNR and CDR2 is FQNEAQ in the germline V gene (reference sequence). There are 14 residues in the CDR3. The trim removed 7 bases at V and 3 bases at J, leaving 8 bases unmatched. The CDR3 DNA sequence: TGTGCCAGCACCGGGACAGGATCCTACTACGAGCAGTACTTC. Encoded protein: CASTGTGSYYEQYF.

The chain uses TRBV27 and TRBJ2-7; unclear D gene. Germline CDR1 reads MNHEY; CDR2 reads SMNVEV (reference sequence). The V end was cut by 4 bases, the J end by 4 bases, with 14 bases between. The CDR3 covers 14 residues. CDR3 loop: CASSSQISPYEQYF. The CDR3 nucleotides are TGTGCCAGCAGTTCCCAGATTAGTCCATACGAGCAGTACTTC.